This is a list of T cell receptor beta chains from one sample in a study of identical twins. TCRdb independently ran MiXCR on the 5' RACE reads; one entry per CDR3 protein. The sample holds about 530,000 distinct CDR3 sequences, roughly 15% seen once. The same data also went into a second study, on yellow fever vaccine responses in identical twins.

The source material was CD4+ T cells sorted from blood. The origin of the receptors is a woman under 30 in good health. Each CDR3 is given with its conserved first and last residue. The D gene is left open where the match is weak. Clone size, where shown, is once, few, many, or a class for clones that have expanded.

clone_size: .; d_call: .; v_call: TRBV27; j_call: TRBJ1-2; cdr3_nt: TGTGCCAGCAGTTATCGGGGAGGGGGCTATGGCTACACCTTC; cdr3_aa: CASSYRGGGYGYTF
clone_size: few; d_call: TRBD1; v_call: TRBV5-5; j_call: TRBJ2-2; cdr3_nt: TGTGCCAGCAGCTGGGGACAGGGCACGGGGGAGCTGTTTTTT; cdr3_aa: CASSWGQGTGELFF
clone_size: few; d_call: .; v_call: TRBV9; j_call: TRBJ2-7; cdr3_nt: TGTGCCAGCAGCGGGACGATGGAATCCTACGAGCAGTACTTC; cdr3_aa: CASSGTMESYEQYF
clone_size: .; d_call: TRBD2; v_call: TRBV20-1; j_call: TRBJ2-2; cdr3_nt: TGCAGTGCTCGTAGGACTAGCGGGAGGGCCATGAACACCGGGGAGCTGTTTTTT; cdr3_aa: CSARRTSGRAMNTGELFF
clone_size: few; d_call: .; v_call: TRBV7-2; j_call: TRBJ2-3; cdr3_nt: TGTGCCAGCAGCTTAGTTTGGCGGGGGACAACAGATACGCAGTATTTT; cdr3_aa: CASSLVWRGTTDTQYF
clone_size: .; d_call: TRBD2; v_call: TRBV7-8; j_call: TRBJ2-7; cdr3_nt: TGTGCCAGCTGCGGGACTAGGGAATACGAGCAGTACTTC; cdr3_aa: CASCGTREYEQYF
clone_size: .; d_call: .; v_call: TRBV10-3; j_call: TRBJ2-7; cdr3_nt: TGTGCCAACAGTGAAGGGTCCTACGAGCAGTACTTC; cdr3_aa: CANSEGSYEQYF
clone_size: many; d_call: TRBD1; v_call: TRBV20-1; j_call: TRBJ1-5; cdr3_nt: TGCAGTGCTAGAACAGGGGTCGCCAATCAGCCCCAGCATTTT; cdr3_aa: CSARTGVANQPQHF
clone_size: few; d_call: .; v_call: TRBV10-1; j_call: TRBJ2-1; cdr3_nt: TGCGCCAGCAGTGCGTTTGGGGAGCAGTTCTTC; cdr3_aa: CASSAFGEQFF
clone_size: few; d_call: TRBD1; v_call: TRBV5-5; j_call: TRBJ1-1; cdr3_nt: TGTGCCAGCAGCGCGGACAGGGGGACTGAAGCTTTCTTT; cdr3_aa: CASSADRGTEAFF
clone_size: few; d_call: .; v_call: TRBV25-1; j_call: TRBJ2-6; cdr3_nt: TGTGCCAGCAGTAGGGGGGGGGCCAACGTCCTGACTTTC; cdr3_aa: CASSRGGANVLTF
clone_size: few; d_call: .; v_call: TRBV6-1; j_call: TRBJ2-2; cdr3_nt: TGTGCCAGCAGTGGGCCGGGCAACACCGGGGAGCTGTTTTTT; cdr3_aa: CASSGPGNTGELFF
clone_size: many; d_call: .; v_call: TRBV10-3; j_call: TRBJ2-1; cdr3_nt: TGTGCCATCAGCCCCACCTACAATGAGCAGTTCTTC; cdr3_aa: CAISPTYNEQFF
clone_size: few; d_call: .; v_call: TRBV21-1; j_call: TRBJ2-3; cdr3_nt: TGTGCCAGCAGCAAAGCAGACCGGCCACCAACGGCAGATACGCAGTATTTT; cdr3_aa: CASSKADRPPTADTQYF
clone_size: .; d_call: .; v_call: TRBV18; j_call: TRBJ2-2; cdr3_nt: TGTGCCAGCTCACCGGTCGGACAGTTAAACACCGGGGAGCTGTTTTTT; cdr3_aa: CASSPVGQLNTGELFF
clone_size: many; d_call: .; v_call: TRBV12-3/TRBV12-4; j_call: TRBJ1-3; cdr3_nt: TGTGCCAGCAGCCGGGACCCAAGGGACACCATATATTTT; cdr3_aa: CASSRDPRDTIYF
clone_size: .; d_call: .; v_call: TRBV29-1; j_call: TRBJ2-3; cdr3_nt: TGCAGCGGGGGTTGGCGGGAAGCAGATACGCAGTATTTT; cdr3_aa: CSGGWREADTQYF
clone_size: .; d_call: .; v_call: TRBV20-1; j_call: TRBJ2-4; cdr3_nt: TGCAGTGCTTACCCGGGACCCCTAAACATTCAGTACTTC; cdr3_aa: CSAYPGPLNIQYF
clone_size: few; d_call: .; v_call: TRBV28; j_call: TRBJ2-5; cdr3_nt: TGTGCCAGTCGGTCAGGGTCCTTGGAGACCCAGTACTTC; cdr3_aa: CASRSGSLETQYF
clone_size: .; d_call: .; v_call: TRBV5-1; j_call: TRBJ2-1; cdr3_nt: TGCGCCAGCAGCTTGGCCGGCTTTCCCTCCTACAATGAGCAGTTCTTC; cdr3_aa: CASSLAGFPSYNEQFF
clone_size: .; d_call: .; v_call: TRBV12-3/TRBV12-4; j_call: TRBJ2-7; cdr3_nt: TGTGCCAGCAGTTTAGCTGTTTCGCCGCTAGGCTCCTACGAGCAGTACTTC; cdr3_aa: CASSLAVSPLGSYEQYF
clone_size: .; d_call: .; v_call: TRBV25-1; j_call: TRBJ2-1; cdr3_nt: TGTGCCAGCAGTGCCCGCCTGGCGAATGAGCAGTTCTTC; cdr3_aa: CASSARLANEQFF
clone_size: few; d_call: .; v_call: TRBV3-1; j_call: TRBJ1-1; cdr3_nt: TGTGCCAGCAGCCAAGATCGAGACTGGAACACTGAAGCTTTCTTT; cdr3_aa: CASSQDRDWNTEAFF
clone_size: few; d_call: TRBD1; v_call: TRBV12-3/TRBV12-4; j_call: TRBJ1-5; cdr3_nt: TGTGCCAGCACCCGAACAGGGGGTCAGCCCCAGCATTTT; cdr3_aa: CASTRTGGQPQHF
clone_size: .; d_call: .; v_call: TRBV6-1; j_call: TRBJ1-4; cdr3_nt: TGTGCCAGCAGACCACGAACGGGACCGTACAATGAAAAACTGTTTTTT; cdr3_aa: CASRPRTGPYNEKLFF
clone_size: many; d_call: .; v_call: TRBV28; j_call: TRBJ1-1; cdr3_nt: TGTGCCAGCAGTTTTTGGAAGAACACTGAAGCTTTCTTT; cdr3_aa: CASSFWKNTEAFF
clone_size: few; d_call: .; v_call: TRBV5-1; j_call: TRBJ2-5; cdr3_nt: TGCGCCAGCAGCCGGGACACTGGGGAGACCCAGTACTTC; cdr3_aa: CASSRDTGETQYF
clone_size: many; d_call: TRBD1; v_call: TRBV12-3/TRBV12-4; j_call: TRBJ2-2; cdr3_nt: TGTGCCAGCAGGTCTACGAACAGGGGGCTAAACACCGGGGAGCTGTTTTTT; cdr3_aa: CASRSTNRGLNTGELFF
clone_size: many; d_call: TRBD2; v_call: TRBV7-6; j_call: TRBJ2-2; cdr3_nt: TGTGCCAGCACCGCGGGACTATCTAACACCGGGGAGCTGTTTTTT; cdr3_aa: CASTAGLSNTGELFF
clone_size: few; d_call: TRBD2; v_call: TRBV29-1; j_call: TRBJ2-2; cdr3_nt: TGCAGCGTTTCGACTAGCGGTAACACCGGGGAGCTGTTTTTT; cdr3_aa: CSVSTSGNTGELFF
clone_size: few; d_call: .; v_call: TRBV5-1; j_call: TRBJ1-2; cdr3_nt: TGCGCCAGCAGCTTGGACAAACGGGATGGCTACACCTTC; cdr3_aa: CASSLDKRDGYTF
clone_size: .; d_call: TRBD2; v_call: TRBV4-2; j_call: TRBJ2-1; cdr3_nt: TGTGCCAGCAGCCAAGATTATTCCGCGCGGGAGGGGATGCTCGGTGAGCAGTTCTTC; cdr3_aa: CASSQDYSAREGMLGEQFF
clone_size: many; d_call: .; v_call: TRBV5-6; j_call: TRBJ2-2; cdr3_nt: TGTGCCAGCAGCTTACAGAACACCGGGGAGCTGTTTTTT; cdr3_aa: CASSLQNTGELFF
clone_size: few; d_call: TRBD1; v_call: TRBV5-5; j_call: TRBJ2-1; cdr3_nt: TGTGCCAGCAGCCAGACCCCACAGGGGAGCTCCTACAATGAGCAGTTCTTC; cdr3_aa: CASSQTPQGSSYNEQFF
clone_size: few; d_call: .; v_call: TRBV5-1; j_call: TRBJ2-2; cdr3_nt: TGCGCCAGCGGAAACGCCGGGACGCAAAACACCGGGGAGCTGTTTTTT; cdr3_aa: CASGNAGTQNTGELFF
clone_size: few; d_call: .; v_call: TRBV28; j_call: TRBJ2-1; cdr3_nt: TGTGCCAGCAGTTTTTCCGGGACATCCTACAATGAGCAGTTCTTC; cdr3_aa: CASSFSGTSYNEQFF
clone_size: .; d_call: .; v_call: TRBV15; j_call: TRBJ2-6; cdr3_nt: TGTGCCACCAGGGTCTCTGGGGCCAACGTCCTGACTTTC; cdr3_aa: CATRVSGANVLTF
clone_size: few; d_call: .; v_call: TRBV5-1; j_call: TRBJ2-2; cdr3_nt: TGCGCCAGCAGCCCGATCGGAGGGATTAACACCGGGGAGCTGTTTTTT; cdr3_aa: CASSPIGGINTGELFF
clone_size: few; d_call: .; v_call: TRBV7-2; j_call: TRBJ2-5; cdr3_nt: TGTGCCAGCAGCTCACGGGCGCAAGAGACCCAGTACTTC; cdr3_aa: CASSSRAQETQYF
clone_size: few; d_call: TRBD1; v_call: TRBV24-1; j_call: TRBJ2-2; cdr3_nt: TGTGCCACCAGTGATTTCGGACAGGGTAACACCGGGGAGCTGTTTTTT; cdr3_aa: CATSDFGQGNTGELFF